The entry below gives a single TCR beta chain sequence along with its context. Repertoires were generated with immunoSEQ multiplex PCR, while TCRdb's copy carries only in-frame clones and drops some. The data contain tens of thousands of clones, approximately 87% of them singletons. This specimen comes from a study of blood T cell repertoires in COVID-19. V lost 7 bases, J lost 1 base, and 10 bases lay in between. There are 13 residues in the CDR3. The V gene's germline CDR1 is MNHEY and CDR2 SVGAGI. The chain combines TRBV6-5 with TRBJ2-5; the D is unclear. Sequencing input: peripheral blood. The sequence was collected from a human donor with active COVID-19. The donor label of this sample is uncertain. This CDR3 reads CASTHRVQETQYF. The CDR3 DNA is TGTGCCAGCACTCACCGGGTCCAAGAGACCCAGTACTTC.